This entry features one TCR beta chain sequence. Between the trimmed V and J ends, which lost 7 bases and 4 bases, there was a span of 20 bases. Germline loops: CDR1 SGHRS, CDR2 YFSETQ. The CDR3 totals 15 residues. Assignments of participants to cohorts depended upon their own reported clinical history. Authors' methods: Using reference gene primer amplification, nucleated cell counts were estimated. Repertoires were generated with immunoSEQ multiplex PCR, while TCRdb's copy carries only in-frame clones and drops some. From that table come the V and J calls and clone size; the DNA was used to work out D and trimming. The sample lists about 290,000 clones; about 89% were seen once. The entry originates in a study of blood T cell repertoires in COVID-19. At the level of the study: Nucleic acid was either cDNA or gDNA, and it came from T cells, B-cell-depleted T cells, or PBMCs.

This TCR was recovered from a middle-aged woman who had recovered from COVID-19. The J gene is TRBJ2-5, the V gene TRBV5-1; weak D call: TRBD1 (5 bases). The source material was PBMCs or T cells enriched from blood (not recorded which). CDR3 bases: TGCGCCAGCTCGGAGATCGGACAAGGCGGAGAGACCCAGTACTTC. Its translation: CASSEIGQGGETQYF.